The 8 T cell receptor beta chains listed next were all sequenced from one sample in a study of T cells in Graves' hyperthyroidism and ophthalmopathy. Template material for amplifying TCR beta CDR3 regions consisted of RNA transcripts. During a first-round RT-PCR of the TCR CDR3, the HTBI primer set was used. TCRdb re-called the multiplex PCR reads through MiXCR, storing one row per CDR3 protein. The profile shows about 560,000 distinct CDR3 sequences, 15% to 20% of them singletons. Sequencing used blood. The receptor set was obtained from a woman between 18 and 29 years old with Graves' hyperthyroidism.

Many counts were recorded for this clonotype. This chain joins TRBV28 and TRBJ2-3; 7 nucleotides align to TRBD1. V lost 4 bases and J lost 3; bases outside the gene matches: 10. CDR1 MDHEN and CDR2 SYDVKM come from the germline V gene. The CDR3 consists of 16 residues. The CDR3 sequence: CASSWDRDRTTDTQYF. The CDR3, as DNA: TGTGCCAGCAGTTGGGATAGGGACAGAACAACAGATACGCAGTATTTT.

This clonotype was observed many times. This sequence joins TRBV20-1 and TRBJ1-1; D is unresolved. This CDR3 has 13 residues. Trimming shortened V by 0 bases and J by 6 bases, and 11 bases separated the two germline ends. The germline CDR1 and CDR2 sequences are DFQATT and SNEGSKA (reference sequence). The CDR3 DNA follows: TGCAGTGCTAGAGAGGAAGTTGGGGCTGAAGCTTTCTTT. Protein sequence: CSAREEVGAEAFF.

This clonotype appeared a few times. One end of the junction does not line up with germline, which may come from a read error. The chain carries TRBV24-1 and TRBJ1-5, with 7 bases identical to TRBD1. The CDR3 has 16 residues. Germline lookup yields CDR1 KGHDR and CDR2 SFDVKD. CDR3 DNA sequence: TGTGCCACCAGTGACGCCGGGACAGATAGCAATCAGCCCCAGCGTTTT. Its translation: CATSDAGTDSNQPQRF.

The chain has TRBV5-1 and TRBJ2-3, with 8 bases matching TRBD1. Per the germline V gene, CDR1 is SGHRS and CDR2 is YFSETQ. The CDR3 runs 16 residues. The J segment lost 4 bases and the V segment lost 4 bases, leaving 11 bases of the junction unmatched. The CDR3 region is CASSPPGAGGSDTQYF. CDR3 in DNA: TGCGCCAGCAGCCCCCCCGGGGCAGGGGGCTCAGATACGCAGTATTTT.

There are a few counts of this clonotype. In DNA, the CDR3 is TGTGCCAGCAGTCCACCGGTTTCAGTGAACACTGAAGCTTTCTTT. It specifies CASSPPVSVNTEAFF. This sequence joins TRBV12-3 or TRBV12-4 and TRBJ1-1; D is unresolved. This CDR3 region has 15 residues. The V end lost 5 bases, the J end lost 0 bases, and 13 bases lay between the germline ends.

This clonotype occurred many times. The rearrangement uses TRBV19 and TRBJ2-3, with D perhaps TRBD1 (5 bases). This CDR3 contains 16 residues. CDR1 is LNHDA, CDR2 SQIVND, per germline (reference sequence). Trimming took off 5 bases at V and 0 bases at J, with 15 bases between the two ends. The chain's CDR3 is CASSATVIPSTDTQYF. CDR3 bases: TGTGCCAGTAGTGCGACAGTGATACCTAGCACAGATACGCAGTATTTT.

The gene calls are TRBV20-1 and TRBJ2-5; either TRBD1 or TRBD2 may fit D (6 bases each). The CDR3 is made up of 14 amino acids. V was pared by 5 bases and J by 5 bases, with 18 bases between. CDR1 and CDR2 (germline): DFQATT, SNEGSKA (reference sequence). The CDR3 coding sequence is TGCAGTGCTTGCGAGGGGGGCACGGGGGAGACCCAGTACTTC. It encodes CSACEGGTGETQYF.

This clonotype was seen at least ten times. V gene TRBV28 combines with J gene TRBJ2-7; 11 positions agree with TRBD2. CDR1 and CDR2 from the germline V gene are MDHEN and SYDVKM. With V trimmed by 4 bases and J by 0 bases, 2 bases remained unmatched. CDR3 size: 15 residues. The CDR3 reads CASSSLAGGSYEQYF. The DNA of the CDR3 is TGTGCCAGCAGTTCGCTAGCGGGAGGCTCCTACGAGCAGTACTTC. Complete variable domain (other parts from reference TRBV28 and TRBJ2-7): DVKVTQSSRYLVKRTGEKVFLECVQDMDHENMFWYRQDPGLGLRLIYFSYDVKMKEKGDIPEGYSVSREKKERFSLILESASTNQTSMYLCASSSLAGGSYEQYFGPGTRLTVT.